The 11 T cell receptor beta chains below were found in one sample sequenced in a study of T cells in Graves' hyperthyroidism and ophthalmopathy. Amplification targeted TCR beta CDR3 regions from RNA transcripts. The TCR CDR3 first-round RT-PCR relied on the HTBI primer set. Via MiXCR, TCRdb re-called the multiplex PCR reads, giving one row per CDR3 protein. In the table there are 550,000 to 800,000 distinct CDR3 sequences, roughly 17% of which are singletons. Material: blood. All receptors derive from a man over 45 with Graves' hyperthyroidism.

With respect to this clonotype: Possible read error: a much larger clone is one base away. The V and J genes are TRBV27 and TRBJ1-2; D is unresolved. Germline CDR1 is MNHEY and CDR2 is SMNVEV (reference sequence). The CDR3 sequence is 13 residues long. The DNA of the CDR3 is TGTGCCGGCAGTCGAGGCAGATCCTATGGCTACACCTTC. Protein: CAGSRGRSYGYTF.

The chain combines TRBV6-1 with TRBJ1-1; TRBD1 aligns across 9 bases. The V gene's germline CDR1 is MNHNS and CDR2 SASEGT. Trimming cost V 7 bases and J 1 base; bases outside gene matches: 10. The CDR3 sequence is 16 residues long. The CDR3 loop is CASIQRPGQGNTEAFF. CDR3 in DNA: TGTGCCAGCATACAAAGACCGGGACAGGGGAACACTGAAGCTTTCTTT.

This clonotype has ten or more counts. The chain employs TRBV11-2 and TRBJ2-1; 13 nucleotides match TRBD2. Unmatched junction bases numbered 12, after V lost 7 bases and J lost 9 bases. The CDR3 extends over 16 amino acids. Germline lookup yields CDR1 SGHAT and CDR2 FQNNGV. The CDR3 reads CASTQLAGGPSTEQFF. The DNA of the CDR3 is TGTGCCAGCACCCAACTAGCGGGAGGGCCAAGCACTGAGCAGTTCTTC. The whole variable domain, filled in from reference TRBV11-2 and TRBJ2-1, reads EAGVAQSPRYKIIEKRQSVAFWCNPISGHATLYWYQQILGQGPKLLIQFQNNGVVDDSQLPKDRFSAERLKGVDSTLKIQPAKLEDSAVYLCASTQLAGGPSTEQFFGPGTRLTVL.

This clonotype was picked up a small number of times. This rearrangement joins TRBV25-1 to TRBJ2-3; D remains ambiguous. This CDR3 has 12 residues. The germline V gene encodes CDR1 MGHDK and CDR2 SYGVNS. V was pared by 6 bases and J by 4 bases, with 8 bases between. This CDR3 is CASRRRADTQYF. CDR3 DNA sequence: TGTGCCAGCAGACGACGGGCAGATACGCAGTATTTT.

This clonotype was observed at least ten times. The chain joins TRBV28 to TRBJ1-1; a weak D match, TRBD1 (6 bases). This CDR3 region has 15 residues. Trimming took 8 bases from V and 4 from J, leaving 20 bases between them. CDR1 and CDR2 (germline): MDHEN, SYDVKM. The CDR3 loop reads CASGSLFSGVTEAFF. The DNA for the CDR3 is TGTGCCAGCGGCTCACTCTTCTCAGGGGTCACTGAAGCTTTCTTT.

This rearrangement joins TRBV12-3 or TRBV12-4 to TRBJ1-5, with D tentatively TRBD1 (6 bases). The CDR3 spans 14 residues. V gave up 2 bases and J gave up 7 bases, with 12 bases separating them. This CDR3 reads CASSLMAGEQPQHF. CDR3 DNA sequence: TGTGCCAGCAGTTTAATGGCAGGGGAGCAGCCCCAGCATTTT.

There are many counts of this clonotype. The rearrangement links TRBV12-3 or TRBV12-4 to TRBJ1-5, with 7 bases matching TRBD1. The CDR3 runs 15 residues. V lost 2 bases to trimming and J lost 2 bases; unmatched junction nucleotides: 3. CDR3 loop: CASSLIGTGNQPQHF. DNA of the CDR3: TGTGCCAGCAGTTTAATCGGGACAGGCAATCAGCCCCAGCATTTT.

CDR3 DNA sequence: TGTGCCTGGAGTGAGACAGGGGCGTACACCTTC. This sequence encodes CAWSETGAYTF. The chain joins TRBV30 to TRBJ1-2; TRBD1 matches 8 bases. CDR1 GTSNPN and CDR2 SVGIG come from the germline V gene (reference sequence). The V and J ends lost 1 base and 11 bases, in that order; junction bases with no gene match: 3. The CDR3 spans 11 residues.

As to this clonotype: A single base separates this from a much larger clone, so it may be a read error. The chain uses TRBV6-5 and TRBJ1-1, with D hard to call. This CDR3 has 14 residues. Germline V gene lookup returns CDR1 MNHEY and CDR2 SVGAGI. The CDR3 nucleotides read TGTGCCGGCAGTTACTCGGAATTGAACACTGAAGCTTTCTTT. Amino acid sequence: CAGSYSELNTEAFF.

The chain uses TRBV6-1 and TRBJ2-7; D unresolved. Germline lookup yields CDR1 MNHNS and CDR2 SASEGT. The CDR3 runs to 13 residues. V lost 5 bases and J 3 bases, leaving 11 bases between the germline ends. The CDR3 loop is CASSTGFNYEQYF. CDR3 bases: TGTGCCAGCAGTACGGGCTTTAACTACGAGCAGTACTTC.

This clonotype was picked up many times. This chain connects TRBV13 to TRBJ2-1; 7 bases match TRBD2. The V gene's germline CDR1 is PRHDT and CDR2 FYEKMQ (reference sequence). After removal of 1 base from V and 5 bases from J, the junction contained 5 bases not matched to a gene. The CDR3 is 15 amino acids. In DNA, the CDR3 is TGTGCCAGCAGCTTAGATCTAGCGGAAAACAATGAGCAGTTCTTC. It translates to CASSLDLAENNEQFF.